One T cell receptor beta chain is described in this entry. These data come from a study of T cell responses to AZD1222 COVID-19 vaccine. The repertoire was sequenced with immunoSEQ multiplex PCR; TCRdb's copy has only in-frame clones and lacks some. The sample has 78,000 or so clones; 60% to 85% are singletons. The CDR3 sequence is 14 residues long. Germline V gene data show CDR1 as SGHRS and CDR2 as YFSETQ. V lost 4 bases, J lost 7 bases, and 7 bases stayed unmatched. The clonotype comes from an adult who received the AZD1222 COVID-19 vaccine. The sample in question was peripheral blood, obtained 28 days after the second AZD1222 dose. The chain employs TRBV5-1 and TRBJ2-7; 11 nucleotides line up with TRBD1. This CDR3 reads CASSIGQGAGEQYF. CDR3 nucleotides: TGCGCCAGCAGCATTGGACAGGGGGCAGGGGAGCAGTACTTC.